Given below is one TCR beta chain in context. Its antigen is unknown. CDR3 length equals 15 residues. Germline CDR1 reads MDHEN; CDR2 reads SYDVKM. The source of the sample is a study of glioma-infiltrating T cells. Study-level findings and limits: Only very few CDR3 sequences appeared in both tissue and blood. Above-expected tissue-blood divergence occurred in all gliomas, most in low-grade ones.

Amplification of TCR alpha and beta CDR3 regions from RNA used iRepertoire nested multiplex PCR. TCRdb re-analysed the multiplex PCR reads in MiXCR, keeping a single row per CDR3 protein. The sample has approximately 190,000 distinct CDR3 sequences; around 30% are singletons. The sequence derives from a human donor with low-grade glioma or glioblastoma, undergoing nonglioma brain surgery, or in good health (not recorded which). Material for sequencing was glioma tissue, nonneoplastic brain tissue, or PBMCs (not recorded which). The genes are TRBV28 and TRBJ2-5; D remains ambiguous. The CDR3 DNA reads TGTGTTAGCAGTTTCCTTCAGCAGATACGAGAGACCCAGTACTTC. Translating it yields CVSSFLQQIRETQYF.